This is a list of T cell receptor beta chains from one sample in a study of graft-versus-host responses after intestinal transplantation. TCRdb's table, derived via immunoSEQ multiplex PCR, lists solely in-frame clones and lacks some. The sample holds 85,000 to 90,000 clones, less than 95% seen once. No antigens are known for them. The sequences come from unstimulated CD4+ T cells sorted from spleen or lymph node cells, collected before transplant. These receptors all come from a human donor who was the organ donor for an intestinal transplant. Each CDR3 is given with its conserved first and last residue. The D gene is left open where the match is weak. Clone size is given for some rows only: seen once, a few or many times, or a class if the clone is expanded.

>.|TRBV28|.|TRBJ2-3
TGTGCCAGCAGTTTGTCAGGAAGGAGCACAGATACGCAGTATTTT
CASSLSGRSTDTQYF
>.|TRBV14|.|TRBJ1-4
TGTGCCAGCAATCACAGGGTGGGCGAAAAACTGTTTTTT
CASNHRVGEKLFF
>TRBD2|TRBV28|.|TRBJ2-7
TGTGCCAGCAGAAGCGCCGGGACTAGCGAATACGAGCAGTACTTC
CASRSAGTSEYEQYF
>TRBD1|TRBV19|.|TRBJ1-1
TGTGCCAGTAGTACCCGCCGGACAGGACTACGCACTGAAGCTTTCTTT
CASSTRRTGLRTEAFF
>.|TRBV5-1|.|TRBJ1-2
TGCGCCAGCAGGCGGGACCTTAACTATGGCTACACCTTC
CASRRDLNYGYTF
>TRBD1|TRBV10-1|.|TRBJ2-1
TGCGCCAGCAGTCAACTCAGGGGGCGAAAGAATGAGCAGTTCTTC
CASSQLRGRKNEQFF
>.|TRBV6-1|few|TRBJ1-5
TGTGCCAGCAGTACAGGCCATCAGCCCCAGCATTTT
CASSTGHQPQHF
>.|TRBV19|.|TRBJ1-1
TGTGCCAGTCGCTCAGGTGAGAACACTGAAGCTTTCTTT
CASRSGENTEAFF
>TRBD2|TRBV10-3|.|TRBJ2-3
TGTGCCATCAGTGAGTCAGGGCTAGCGGAAACAGATACGCAGTATTTT
CAISESGLAETDTQYF
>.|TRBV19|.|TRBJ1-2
TGTGCCAGTAGTTTAGGACAGTACTATGGCTACACCTTC
CASSLGQYYGYTF
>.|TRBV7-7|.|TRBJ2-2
TGTGCCAGCAGCTTGATATCCGGCGGGCCGCACACCGGGGAGCTGTTTTTT
CASSLISGGPHTGELFF
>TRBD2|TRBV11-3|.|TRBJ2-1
TGTGCCAGCAGCCCGAATAGCGGGGGTTCGAATGAGCAGTTCTTC
CASSPNSGGSNEQFF
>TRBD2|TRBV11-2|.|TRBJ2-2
TGTGCCAGCAGCTTAACAAAAGCTAGCGGCGGTTATGAGGAGCTGTTTTTT
CASSLTKASGGYEELFF
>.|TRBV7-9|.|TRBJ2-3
TGTGCCAGCAGCTTAGGGGTTTTGGAGACAGATACGCAGTATTTT
CASSLGVLETDTQYF
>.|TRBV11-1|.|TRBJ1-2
TGTGCCAGCAGCTTCGGTTTTGGGGGCGCGGGTGGCTACACCTTC
CASSFGFGGAGGYTF
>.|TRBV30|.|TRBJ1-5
TGTGCCTGGAGAGGGGGTGCCATTCAGCCCCAGCATTTT
CAWRGGAIQPQHF
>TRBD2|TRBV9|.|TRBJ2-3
TGTGCCAGCAGCGTAGCTTCGGGACTAGCAGTAGATACGCAGTATTTT
CASSVASGLAVDTQYF
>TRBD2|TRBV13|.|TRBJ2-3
TGTGCCAGCAGCCGCTACCTAGCGGGAGGACCCTTCAGCACAGATACGCAGTATTTT
CASSRYLAGGPFSTDTQYF
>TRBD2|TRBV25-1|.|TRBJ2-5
TGTGCCAGCAGTGGGTCTTATACTAGCGGGGCCCAAGAGACCCAGTACTTC
CASSGSYTSGAQETQYF
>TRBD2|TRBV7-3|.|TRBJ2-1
TGTGCCAGCAGCTGGGCGGGAGCGGGGGGGCCTAATGAGCAGTTCTTC
CASSWAGAGGPNEQFF
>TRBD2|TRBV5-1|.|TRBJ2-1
TGCGCCAGCCTCGAGCTAGCGGGGGCCTTCTCCTACAATGAGCAGTTCTTC
CASLELAGAFSYNEQFF